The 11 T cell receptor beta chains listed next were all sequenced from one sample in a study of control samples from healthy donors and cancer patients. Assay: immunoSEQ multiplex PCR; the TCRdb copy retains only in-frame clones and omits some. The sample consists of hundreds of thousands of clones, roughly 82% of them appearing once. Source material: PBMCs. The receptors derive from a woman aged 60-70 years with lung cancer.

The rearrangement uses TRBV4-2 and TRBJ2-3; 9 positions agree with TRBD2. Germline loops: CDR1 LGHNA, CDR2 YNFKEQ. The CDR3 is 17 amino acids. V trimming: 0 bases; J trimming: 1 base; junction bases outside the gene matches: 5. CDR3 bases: TGTGCCAGCAGCCAAGATCAACTAGCGGGCGGCACAGATACGCAGTATTTT. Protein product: CASSQDQLAGGTDTQYF.

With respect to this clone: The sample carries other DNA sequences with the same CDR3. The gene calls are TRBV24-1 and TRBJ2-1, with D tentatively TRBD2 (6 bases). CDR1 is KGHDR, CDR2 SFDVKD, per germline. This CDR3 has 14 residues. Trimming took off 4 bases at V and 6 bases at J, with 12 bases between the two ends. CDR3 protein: CATSDPGTGNEQFF. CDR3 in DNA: TGTGCCACCAGTGACCCAGGGACTGGCAATGAGCAGTTCTTC.

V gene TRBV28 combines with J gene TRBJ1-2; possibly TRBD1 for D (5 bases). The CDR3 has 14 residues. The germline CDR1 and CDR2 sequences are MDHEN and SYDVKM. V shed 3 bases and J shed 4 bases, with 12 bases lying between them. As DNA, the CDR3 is TGTGCCAGCAGTTTTTTTGGGGCTGGCTATGGCTACACCTTC. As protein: CASSFFGAGYGYTF.

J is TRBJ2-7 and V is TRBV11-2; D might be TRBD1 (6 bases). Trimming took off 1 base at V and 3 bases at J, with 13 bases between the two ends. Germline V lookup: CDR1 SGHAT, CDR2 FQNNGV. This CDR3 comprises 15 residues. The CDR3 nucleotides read TGTGCCAGCAGCTTAGTGGGCACAGGGAACTACGAGCAGTACTTC. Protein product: CASSLVGTGNYEQYF.

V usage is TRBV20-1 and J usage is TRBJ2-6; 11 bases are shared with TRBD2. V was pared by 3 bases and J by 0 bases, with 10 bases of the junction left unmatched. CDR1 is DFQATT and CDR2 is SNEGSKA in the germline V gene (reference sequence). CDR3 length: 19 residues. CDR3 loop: CSASTSGGRLPSGANVLTF. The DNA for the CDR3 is TGCAGTGCTAGTACTAGCGGGGGCCGCCTCCCCTCTGGGGCCAACGTCCTGACTTTC.

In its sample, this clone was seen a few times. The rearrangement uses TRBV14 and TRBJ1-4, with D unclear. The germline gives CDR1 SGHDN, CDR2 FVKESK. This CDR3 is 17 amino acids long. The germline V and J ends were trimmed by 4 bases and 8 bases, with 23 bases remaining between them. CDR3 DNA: TGTGCCAGCAGCCGCACCCTCGGGCCTGGGGTAGGAGAAAAACTGTTTTTT. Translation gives CASSRTLGPGVGEKLFF. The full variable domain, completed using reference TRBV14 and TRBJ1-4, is EAGVTQFPSHSVIEKGQTVTLRCDPISGHDNLYWYRRVMGKEIKFLLHFVKESKQDESGMPNNRFLAERTGGTYSTLKVQPAELEDSGVYFCASSRTLGPGVGEKLFFGSGTQLSVL.

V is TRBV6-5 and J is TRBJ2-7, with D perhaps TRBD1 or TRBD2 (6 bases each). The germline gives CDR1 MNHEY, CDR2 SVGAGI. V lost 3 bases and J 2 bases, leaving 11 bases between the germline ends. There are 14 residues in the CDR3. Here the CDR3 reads CASSYRGGPYEQYF. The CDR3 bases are TGTGCCAGCAGTTATCGTGGGGGGCCCTACGAGCAGTACTTC.

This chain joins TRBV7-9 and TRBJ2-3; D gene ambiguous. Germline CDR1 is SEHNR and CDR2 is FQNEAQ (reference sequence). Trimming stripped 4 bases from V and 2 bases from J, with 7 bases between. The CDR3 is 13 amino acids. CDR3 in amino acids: CASSSPVTDTQYF. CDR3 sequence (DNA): TGTGCCAGCAGCTCACCTGTCACAGATACGCAGTATTTT.

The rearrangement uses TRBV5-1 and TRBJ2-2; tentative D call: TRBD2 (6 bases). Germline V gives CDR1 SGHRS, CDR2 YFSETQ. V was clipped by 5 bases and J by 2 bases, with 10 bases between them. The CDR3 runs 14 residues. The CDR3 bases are TGCGCCAGCAGACGGGACTCCAACACCGGGGAGCTGTTTTTT. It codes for CASRRDSNTGELFF. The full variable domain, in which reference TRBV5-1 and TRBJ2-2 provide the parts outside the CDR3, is KAGVTQTPRYLIKTRGQQVTLSCSPISGHRSVSWYQQTPGQGLQFLFEYFSETQRNKGNFPGRFSGRQFSNSRSEMNVSTLELGDSALYLCASRRDSNTGELFFGEGSRLTVL.

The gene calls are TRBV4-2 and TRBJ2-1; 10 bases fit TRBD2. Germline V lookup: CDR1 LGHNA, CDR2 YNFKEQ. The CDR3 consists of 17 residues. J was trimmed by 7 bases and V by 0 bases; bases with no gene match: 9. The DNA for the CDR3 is TGTGCCAGCAGCCAAGATCTCGGAGCTAGCGGGAGAAATGAGCAGTTCTTC. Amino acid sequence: CASSQDLGASGRNEQFF.

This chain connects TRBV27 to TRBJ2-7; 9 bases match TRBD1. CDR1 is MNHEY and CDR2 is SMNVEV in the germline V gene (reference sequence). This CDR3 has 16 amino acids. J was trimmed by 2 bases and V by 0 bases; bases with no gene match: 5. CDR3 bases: TGTGCCAGCAGTTTATCGGCGGGGACAGGGACCTACGAGCAGTACTTC. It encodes CASSLSAGTGTYEQYF.